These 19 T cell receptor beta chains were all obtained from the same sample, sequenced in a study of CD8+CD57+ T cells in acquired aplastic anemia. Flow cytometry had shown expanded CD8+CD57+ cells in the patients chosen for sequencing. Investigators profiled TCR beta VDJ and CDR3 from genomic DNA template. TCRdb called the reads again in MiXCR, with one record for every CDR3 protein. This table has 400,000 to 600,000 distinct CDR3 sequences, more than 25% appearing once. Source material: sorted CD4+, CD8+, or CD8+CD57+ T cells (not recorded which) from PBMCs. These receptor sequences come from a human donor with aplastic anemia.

The CDR3 nucleotides are TGTGCCAGCACCCGGCAGGGTCTCCACGAGCAGTACTTC. Its translation: CASTRQGLHEQYF. The chain carries TRBV25-1 and TRBJ2-7; TRBD1 is a possible D gene (5 bases). V was trimmed by 7 bases and J by 5 bases, leaving 15 bases between them. The germline gives CDR1 MGHDK, CDR2 SYGVNS. The CDR3 is 13 residues long.

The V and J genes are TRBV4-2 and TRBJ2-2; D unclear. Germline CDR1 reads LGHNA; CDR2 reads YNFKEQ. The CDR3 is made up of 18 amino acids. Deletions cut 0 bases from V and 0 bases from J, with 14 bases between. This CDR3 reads CASSQDLWRTSNTGELFF. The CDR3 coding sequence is TGTGCCAGCAGCCAAGATTTGTGGCGGACGTCGAACACCGGGGAGCTGTTTTTT.

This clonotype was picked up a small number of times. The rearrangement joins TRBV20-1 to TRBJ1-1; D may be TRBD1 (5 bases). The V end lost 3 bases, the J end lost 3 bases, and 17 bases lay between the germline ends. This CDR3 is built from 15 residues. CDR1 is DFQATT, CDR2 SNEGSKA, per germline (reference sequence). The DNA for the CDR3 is TGCAGTGCTAGTGGGGAGGGACTACACCACACTGAAGCTTTCTTT. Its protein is CSASGEGLHHTEAFF.

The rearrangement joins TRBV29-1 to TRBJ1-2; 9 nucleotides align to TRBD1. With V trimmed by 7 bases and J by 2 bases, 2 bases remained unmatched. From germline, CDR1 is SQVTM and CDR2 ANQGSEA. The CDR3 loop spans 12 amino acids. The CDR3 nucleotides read TGCAGCGGGGGGACAGGGAACTATGGCTACACCTTC. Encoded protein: CSGGTGNYGYTF. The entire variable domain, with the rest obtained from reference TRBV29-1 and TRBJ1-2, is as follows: SAVISQKPSRDICQRGTSLTIQCQVDSQVTMMFWYRQQPGQSLTLIATANQGSEATYESGFVIDKFPISRPNLTFSTLTVSNMSPEDSSIYLCSGGTGNYGYTFGSGTRLTVV.

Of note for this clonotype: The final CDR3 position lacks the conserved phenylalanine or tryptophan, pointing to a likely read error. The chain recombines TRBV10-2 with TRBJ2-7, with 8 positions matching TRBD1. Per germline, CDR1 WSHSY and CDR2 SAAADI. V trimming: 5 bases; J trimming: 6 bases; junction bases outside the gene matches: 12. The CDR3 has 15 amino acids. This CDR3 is CASSRVRTGLGEQYL. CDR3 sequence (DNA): TGCGCCAGCAGTCGGGTGCGGACAGGGCTCGGCGAGCAGTACCTC.

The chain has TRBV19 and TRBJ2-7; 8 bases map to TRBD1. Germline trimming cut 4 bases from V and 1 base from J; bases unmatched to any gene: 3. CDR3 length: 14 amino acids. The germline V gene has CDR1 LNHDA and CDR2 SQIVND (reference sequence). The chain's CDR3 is CASSTGGSSYEQYF. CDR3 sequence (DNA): TGTGCCAGTAGTACAGGGGGCAGTTCCTACGAGCAGTACTTC. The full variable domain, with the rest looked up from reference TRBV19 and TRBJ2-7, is DGGITQSPKYLFRKEGQNVTLSCEQNLNHDAMYWYRQDPGQGLRLIYYSQIVNDFQKGDIAEGYSVSREKKESFPLTVTSAQKNPTAFYLCASSTGGSSYEQYFGPGTRLTVT.

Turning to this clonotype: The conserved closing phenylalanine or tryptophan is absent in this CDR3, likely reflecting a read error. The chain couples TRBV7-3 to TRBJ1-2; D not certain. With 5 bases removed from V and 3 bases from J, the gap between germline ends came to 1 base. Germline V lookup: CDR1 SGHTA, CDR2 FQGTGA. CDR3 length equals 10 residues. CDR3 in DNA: TGTGCCAGCAGCGACTATGGCTACACCCTC. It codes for CASSDYGYTL.

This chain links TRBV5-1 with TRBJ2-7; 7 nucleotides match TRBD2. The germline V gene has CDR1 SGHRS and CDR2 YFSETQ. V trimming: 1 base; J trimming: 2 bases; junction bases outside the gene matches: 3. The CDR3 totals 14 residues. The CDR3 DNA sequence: TGCGCCAGCAGCTTGTGGCGGGAGCCCTACGAGCAGTACTTC. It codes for CASSLWREPYEQYF. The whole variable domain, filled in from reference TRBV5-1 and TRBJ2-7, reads KAGVTQTPRYLIKTRGQQVTLSCSPISGHRSVSWYQQTPGQGLQFLFEYFSETQRNKGNFPGRFSGRQFSNSRSEMNVSTLELGDSALYLCASSLWREPYEQYFGPGTRLTVT.

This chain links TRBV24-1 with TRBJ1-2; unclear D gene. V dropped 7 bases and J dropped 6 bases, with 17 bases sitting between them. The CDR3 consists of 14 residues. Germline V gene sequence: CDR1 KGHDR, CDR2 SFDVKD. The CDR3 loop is CATRLGFGVDGYTF. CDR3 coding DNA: TGTGCCACCAGATTGGGCTTTGGTGTGGATGGCTACACCTTC.

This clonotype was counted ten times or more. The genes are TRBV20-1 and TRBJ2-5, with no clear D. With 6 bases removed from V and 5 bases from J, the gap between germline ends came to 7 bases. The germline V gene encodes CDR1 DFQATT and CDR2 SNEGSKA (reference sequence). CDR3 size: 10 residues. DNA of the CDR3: TGCAGTGCGGGCAAGGAGACCCAGTACTTC. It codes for CSAGKETQYF.

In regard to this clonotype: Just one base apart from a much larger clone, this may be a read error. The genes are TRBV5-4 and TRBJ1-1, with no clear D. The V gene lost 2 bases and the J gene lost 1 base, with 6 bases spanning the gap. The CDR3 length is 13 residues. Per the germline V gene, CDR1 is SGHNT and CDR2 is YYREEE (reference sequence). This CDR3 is CASSFLQNTEAFF. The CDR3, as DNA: TGTGCCAGCAGCTTCTTACAGAACACTGAAGCTTTCTTT.

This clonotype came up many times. This CDR3 is CATSIIRSYGYTF. Here the CDR3 DNA reads TGTGCCACCAGCATTATTAGGAGCTATGGCTACACCTTC. The chain has TRBV15 and TRBJ1-2; D is uncertain. The CDR3 contains 13 residues. CDR1 is LNHNV and CDR2 is YYDKDF in the germline V gene (reference sequence). Trimming shortened V by 4 bases and J by 4 bases, and 10 bases separated the two germline ends.

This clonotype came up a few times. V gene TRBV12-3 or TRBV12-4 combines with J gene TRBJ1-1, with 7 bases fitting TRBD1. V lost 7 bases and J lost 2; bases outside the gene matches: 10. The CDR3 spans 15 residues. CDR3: CASTPWTGGNTEAFF. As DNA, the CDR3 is TGTGCCAGCACCCCTTGGACAGGAGGAAACACTGAAGCTTTCTTT.

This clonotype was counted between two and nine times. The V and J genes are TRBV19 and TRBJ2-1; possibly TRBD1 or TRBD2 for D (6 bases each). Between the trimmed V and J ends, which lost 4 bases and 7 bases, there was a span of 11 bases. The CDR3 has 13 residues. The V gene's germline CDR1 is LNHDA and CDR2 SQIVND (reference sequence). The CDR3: CASSTLGGNEQFF. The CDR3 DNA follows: TGTGCCAGTAGTACTCTAGGGGGGAATGAGCAGTTCTTC.

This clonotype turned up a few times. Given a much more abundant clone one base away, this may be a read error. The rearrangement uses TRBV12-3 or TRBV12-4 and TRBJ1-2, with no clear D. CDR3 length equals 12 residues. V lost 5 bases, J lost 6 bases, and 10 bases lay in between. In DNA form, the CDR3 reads TGTGCCAGCAGTCGGAACGGGGATGGCTACACCTTC. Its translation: CASSRNGDGYTF.

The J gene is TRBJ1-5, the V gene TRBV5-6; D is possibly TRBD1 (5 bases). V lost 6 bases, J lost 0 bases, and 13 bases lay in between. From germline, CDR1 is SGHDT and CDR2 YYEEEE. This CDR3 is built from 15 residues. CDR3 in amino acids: CASNWGYDSNQPQHF. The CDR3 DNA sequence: TGTGCCAGCAACTGGGGGTATGATAGCAATCAGCCCCAGCATTTT.

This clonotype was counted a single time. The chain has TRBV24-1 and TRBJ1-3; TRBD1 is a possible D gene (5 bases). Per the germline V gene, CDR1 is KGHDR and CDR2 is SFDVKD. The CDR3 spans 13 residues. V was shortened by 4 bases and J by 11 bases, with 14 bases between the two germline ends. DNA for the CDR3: TGTGCCACCAGTGACCCCGGACGGGACTCCATATATTTT. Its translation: CATSDPGRDSIYF.

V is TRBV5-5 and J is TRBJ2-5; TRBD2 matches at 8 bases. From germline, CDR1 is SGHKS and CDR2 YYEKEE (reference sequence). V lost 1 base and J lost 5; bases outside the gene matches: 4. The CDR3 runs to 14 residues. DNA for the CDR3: TGTGCCAGCAGCTTGAACGGGGGGGCGGAGACCCAGTACTTC. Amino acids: CASSLNGGAETQYF.

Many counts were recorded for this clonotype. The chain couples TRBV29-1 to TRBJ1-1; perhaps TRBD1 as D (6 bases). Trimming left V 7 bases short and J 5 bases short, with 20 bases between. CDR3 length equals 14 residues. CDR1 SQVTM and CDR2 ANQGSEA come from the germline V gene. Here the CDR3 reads CSGTPHGGGTEAFF. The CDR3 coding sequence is TGCAGCGGTACCCCCCACGGAGGGGGGACTGAAGCTTTCTTT.